The entry that follows covers one T cell receptor beta chain sequence. The data derive from a study of blood T cells in healthy people across ages. For the second PCR, which ran for roughly 6 to 12 cycles, a sample-barcoded 5' primer and a J-beta primer mix were used. TCRdb redid the calling of the 5' RACE reads with MiXCR, one entry per CDR3 protein. The data show around 1,000,000 distinct CDR3 sequences, under 30% seen once. V was trimmed by 0 bases and J by 7 bases, leaving 15 bases between them. CDR1 SNHLY and CDR2 FYNNEI come from the germline V gene. The CDR3 totals 15 residues. This sample was also put to use in a study of T cells of mothers and their children.

Sequencing input: blood. The sequence was collected from a girl aged 2 to 10 in good health. The V and J genes are TRBV2 and TRBJ1-1; D gene ambiguous. CDR3 region: CASSEALLSGNEAFF. CDR3 bases: TGTGCCAGCAGTGAAGCGCTGTTGTCCGGGAATGAAGCTTTCTTT.